This T cell receptor (beta chain) was documented in a study of T cell changes during pregnancy in multiple sclerosis. Data came from immunoSEQ multiplex PCR; TCRdb stores just in-frame clones and leaves some out. This table holds around 50,000 clones, roughly 90% found once. The CDR3 has 18 residues. Per the germline V gene, CDR1 is MNHEY and CDR2 is SMNVEV (reference sequence). The V segment lost 5 bases and the J segment 4 bases; nucleotides outside the gene matches: 17. Sample: peripheral blood, taken in the first trimester of pregnancy. The receptor was derived from a female donor with multiple sclerosis, enrolled in a pregnancy study. The V and J genes are TRBV27 and TRBJ1-5, with 7 bases identical to TRBD1. The CDR3, as DNA: TGTGCCAGCAGTCCAGAGAGAACGACAGGGCTGGGAAATCAGCCCCAGCATTTT. Its translation is CASSPERTTGLGNQPQHF.